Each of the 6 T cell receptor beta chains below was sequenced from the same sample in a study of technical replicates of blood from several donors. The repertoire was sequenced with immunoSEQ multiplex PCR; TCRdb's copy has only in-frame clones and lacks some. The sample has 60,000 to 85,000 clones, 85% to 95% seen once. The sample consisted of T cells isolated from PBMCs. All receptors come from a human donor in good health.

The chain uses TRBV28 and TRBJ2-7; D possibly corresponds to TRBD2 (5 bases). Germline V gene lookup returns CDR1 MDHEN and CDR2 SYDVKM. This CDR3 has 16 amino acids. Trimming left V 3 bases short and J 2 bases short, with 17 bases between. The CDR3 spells CASSLLPGILTYEQYF. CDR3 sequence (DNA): TGTGCCAGCAGTTTGTTACCGGGAATTCTAACCTACGAGCAGTACTTC.

The CDR3, as DNA: TGTGCCAGCTCACCAAGCGGAAACACCATATATTTT. Protein: CASSPSGNTIYF. The chain has TRBV18 and TRBJ1-3; D ambiguous. The CDR3 has 12 amino acids. V lost 2 bases and J 4 bases, leaving 3 bases between the germline ends. CDR1 KGHSH and CDR2 LQKENI come from the germline V gene.

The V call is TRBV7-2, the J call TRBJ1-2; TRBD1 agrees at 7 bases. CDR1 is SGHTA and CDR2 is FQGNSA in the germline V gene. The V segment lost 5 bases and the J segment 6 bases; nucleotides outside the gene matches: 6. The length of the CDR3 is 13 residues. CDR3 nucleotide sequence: TGTGCCAGCAGCCCCGACAGGGTTCATGGCTACACCTTC. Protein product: CASSPDRVHGYTF. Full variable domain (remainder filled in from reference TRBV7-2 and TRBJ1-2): GAGVSQSPSNKVTEKGKDVELRCDPISGHTALYWYRQSLGQGLEFLIYFQGNSAPDKSGLPSDRFSAERTGGSVSTLTIQRTQQEDSAVYLCASSPDRVHGYTFGSGTRLTVV.

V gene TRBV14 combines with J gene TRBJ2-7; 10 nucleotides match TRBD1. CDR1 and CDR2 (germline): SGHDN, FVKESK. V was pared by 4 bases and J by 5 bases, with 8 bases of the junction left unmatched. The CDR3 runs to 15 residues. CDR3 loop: CASSLPGQGTDEQYF. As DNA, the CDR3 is TGTGCCAGCAGCCTACCGGGACAGGGGACTGACGAGCAGTACTTC.

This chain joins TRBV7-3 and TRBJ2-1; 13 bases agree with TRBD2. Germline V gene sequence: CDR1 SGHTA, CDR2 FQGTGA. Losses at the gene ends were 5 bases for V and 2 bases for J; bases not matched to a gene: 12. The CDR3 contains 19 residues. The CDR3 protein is CASSRSGTSGVGAYNEQFF. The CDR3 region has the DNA TGTGCCAGCAGCCGCTCCGGGACTAGCGGGGTTGGGGCCTACAATGAGCAGTTCTTC.

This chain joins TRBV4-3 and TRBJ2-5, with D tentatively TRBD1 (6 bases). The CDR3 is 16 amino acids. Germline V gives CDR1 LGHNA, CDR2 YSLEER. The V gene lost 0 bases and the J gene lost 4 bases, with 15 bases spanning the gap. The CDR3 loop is CASSQDDRYRGETQYF. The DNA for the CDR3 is TGCGCCAGCAGCCAAGATGACAGGTATCGGGGAGAGACCCAGTACTTC.